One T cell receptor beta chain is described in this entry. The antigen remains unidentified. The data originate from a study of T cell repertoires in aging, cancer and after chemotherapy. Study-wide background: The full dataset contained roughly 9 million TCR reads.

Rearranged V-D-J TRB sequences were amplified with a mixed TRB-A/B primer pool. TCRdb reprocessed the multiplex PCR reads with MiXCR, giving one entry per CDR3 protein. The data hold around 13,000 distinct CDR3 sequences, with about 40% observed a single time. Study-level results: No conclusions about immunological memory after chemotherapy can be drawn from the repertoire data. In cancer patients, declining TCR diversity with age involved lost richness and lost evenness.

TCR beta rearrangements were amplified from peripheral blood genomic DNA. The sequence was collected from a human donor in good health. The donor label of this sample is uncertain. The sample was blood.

The CDR3 reads CASTTYGTGNYEQYF. The CDR3 bases are TGTGCCAGTACCACTTACGGGACAGGCAACTACGAGCAGTACTTC. The chain joins TRBV19 to TRBJ2-7, with 8 bases fitting TRBD1. Germline CDR1 is LNHDA and CDR2 is SQIVND (reference sequence). This CDR3 region has 15 residues. The V segment lost 7 bases and the J segment 3 bases; nucleotides outside the gene matches: 11.